This entry concerns a single T cell receptor beta chain. The target of this receptor is not known. No qualities accompany the bases; no much larger clone lies one base away. These data originate in a study of blood T cell repertoires in COVID-19 (dated by TCRdb to 2018 to 2021). Study-level background: Collaborator samples came from the United States, Italy and Spain and covered acute and convalescent phases of COVID-19. The material from the prospective study consisted of cDNA or gDNA derived from T cells, B-cell-depleted T cells, or PBMCs. The dataset comprised deeply sampled blood TCRbeta repertoires from subjects exposed to, actively infected with, or recovered from COVID-19. The repertoires were released in a freely available public database intended as a resource for research on the immune response to SARS-CoV-2. Samples were obtained from the ongoing ImmuneRACE study (first 160 participants) and from about 1,300 subjects provided by 6 global collaborators. The sample metadata nearly always contained a de-identified subject ID, COVID-19 status, age in years and sex. Where HLA class I and class II types were available, the types were taken from metadata supplied by the sample provider, not from assay-based typing.

From the cysteine through the phenylalanine, the CDR3 covers 15 amino acids. Of all the DNA, just the CDR3 is kept, 45 bases in frame from base 1. The germline V gene yields MNHEY for CDR1 and SVGAGI for CDR2. Trimming removed 7 bases from V and 4 bases from J, leaving 19 bases between the germline ends. Participants in the prospective study were aged about 18 to 95 years, lived in some 24 United States geographic areas, and enrolled through a virtual design. Cohort assignment in the prospective study relied on participant-reported clinical history from a screening survey and a study questionnaire. Recovered participants in ImmuneRACE Cohort 3 were defined by two consecutive negative NP/OP PCR tests, clearance by a healthcare professional, or resolution of symptoms. Mobile phlebotomists in the prospective study collected whole blood, serum and a nasopharyngeal or oropharyngeal swab from every participant. Participants in the prospective study had the option to provide additional blood draws and questionnaires over a roughly 2-month period. Before DNA extraction, blood samples from the prospective study were shipped at room temperature or frozen.

Results and caveats for the whole study, not just this receptor: The amount of clinical and demographic metadata varied by source and participant and was provided uncurated.

TCRbeta CDR3 regions were amplified from genomic DNA using the immunoSEQ Assay, a bias-controlled multiplex PCR. Processing in the source paper ran as follows. The number of nucleated cells in each sample was estimated from the amplification of reference gene primers within the assay. Sequence reads were collapsed and filtered to measure the absolute abundance of every unique TCRbeta CDR3 rearrangement. Productive Simpson clonality was computed per sample as the square root of Simpson's diversity index over productive rearrangements. TCRdb took over this immuneACCESS table, retaining in-frame rearrangements with V and J assigned. Such tables are incomplete; in checked studies, under half of the missing clones stem from an unresolved V gene, and the remainder is unexplained. The DNA gave D and trimming, while V, J and clone size come from that table. This sample comprises hundreds of thousands of clones, 85% to 90% of them detected only once. About 4% of the sample is taken by the ten largest.

The sample taken for sequencing was PBMCs or T cells enriched from blood (not recorded which). The rearranged segments are TRBV6-5 and TRBJ1-2; the D gene is possibly TRBD1, with 5 bases matching. The receptor was isolated from a man aged 25-45 years who had recovered from COVID-19. The DNA sequence follows: TGTGCCAGCACCCAACCCCCGGGGGGTGGCTATGGCTACACCTTC. Translated, it reads CASTQPPGGGYGYTF.